This T cell receptor beta chain was sequenced for a study of human T cells and chemical hapten exposure. Findings of the study overall: Expanded TCRs were compared with controls, and the expanded TCRs formed significantly more large CDR3 similarity clusters. After DPC sensitization, TCRs above 1 in 1000 frequency showed no change.

Germline V gene lookup returns CDR1 SEHNR and CDR2 FQNEAQ (reference sequence). CDR3 size: 17 residues. The V segment lost 5 bases and the J segment 1 base; nucleotides outside the gene matches: 5. The sample's time point: pre-sensitization, week 0. Treatment defined: therapeutic diphenylcyclopropenone sensitization with weekly scalp DPC. Blood, whole and unfractionated, served as the source for total RNA extraction. In its sample, this clonotype was seen a few times. Its target is unknown. In the original analysis: TCR counts had a median of approximately 87,000 per sample and spanned roughly 20,000 to 690,600. TCRdb re-called the RACE reads with MiXCR, one entry per CDR3 protein. V and J calls and clone size were set by TCRdb, not the authors. The profile shows over 50,000 distinct CDR3 sequences, approximately 9.7% of them singletons.

The receptor's source is a woman younger than 45 with alopecia areata. Some clones in this sample may be carry-over from other donors' samples. The rearrangement joins TRBV7-9 to TRBJ2-3, with 14 bases aligning to TRBD2. The sequencing used whole blood, collected in connection with sensitization to the hapten diphenylcyclopropenone (DPC). The CDR3 DNA is TGTGCCAGCAGCAGACTAGCGGGGGGGCGTGGCACAGATACGCAGTATTTT. Amino acid sequence: CASSRLAGGRGTDTQYF.